These T cell receptor beta chains were read from a single sample in a study of PD-L1 blockade in urothelial cancer. The method was immunoSEQ multiplex PCR; TCRdb's version includes in-frame clones alone and lacks a portion of them. Seen here are 95,000 or so clones, around 90% observed once, and the top ten hold 1.5% to 2.5%. The source was PBMCs, collected around atezolizumab (anti-PD-L1) treatment. The origin of the receptors is a man in his sixties with urothelial cancer. Each CDR3 is given with its conserved first and last residue. D genes are given only for firm matches. Not all rows give a size; the values are once, few, many and, for expanded clones, a class.

size: -; V: TRBV6-6; J: TRBJ1-1; D: -; DNA: TGTGCCAGCAGTTACCCGCCGGTGGGGGGGGACACTGAAGCTTTCTTT; CDR3: CASSYPPVGGDTEAFF
size: -; V: TRBV5-1; J: TRBJ2-7; D: -; DNA: TGCGCCAGCAGCTTGGGCAGCGAGGGTAACGAGCAGTACTTC; CDR3: CASSLGSEGNEQYF
size: -; V: TRBV4-2; J: TRBJ1-6; D: -; DNA: TGTGCCAGCAGCCAAGCCTCAGGGGCACGTAATTCACCCCTCCACTTT; CDR3: CASSQASGARNSPLHF
size: -; V: TRBV27; J: TRBJ2-3; D: -; DNA: TGTGCCAGCAGTTTCTTTCGGGGGGCTAGCACAGATACGCAGTATTTT; CDR3: CASSFFRGASTDTQYF
size: -; V: TRBV19; J: TRBJ2-7; D: -; DNA: TGTGCCAGTAGTATGATACAGGGCGGGGGAGACGAGCAGTACTTC; CDR3: CASSMIQGGGDEQYF
size: -; V: TRBV7-9; J: TRBJ1-2; D: -; DNA: TGTGCCAGCAGCGAAGGGCGACAGGCTTACGGCTACACCTTC; CDR3: CASSEGRQAYGYTF
size: -; V: TRBV11-2; J: TRBJ1-1; D: TRBD1; DNA: TGTGCCAGCAGCTTTGGACAGGCGAACACTGAAGCTTTCTTT; CDR3: CASSFGQANTEAFF
size: -; V: TRBV28; J: TRBJ1-2; D: -; DNA: TGTGCCAGCAGGGAGGGGGGGAAAGAATATGGCTACACCTTC; CDR3: CASREGGKEYGYTF
size: once; V: TRBV5-4; J: TRBJ2-7; D: TRBD2; DNA: TGTGCCAGCAGCTTGGATCAGCGGGGGGGCCTCGAGCAGTACTTC; CDR3: CASSLDQRGGLEQYF
size: -; V: TRBV28; J: TRBJ2-7; D: -; DNA: TGTGCCAGCAGTCCAGGCCCTAGCGCCAGTTACGAGCAGTACTTC; CDR3: CASSPGPSASYEQYF
size: -; V: TRBV14; J: TRBJ1-2; D: -; DNA: TGTGCCAGCAGCCTTCGACAGGCCCTCTATGGCTACACCTTC; CDR3: CASSLRQALYGYTF
size: -; V: TRBV5-6; J: TRBJ1-1; D: -; DNA: TGTGCCAGCAGCTTGGTTGGGGGGGGGTGGAGCGAAGCTTTCTTT; CDR3: CASSLVGGGWSEAFF
size: -; V: TRBV7-3; J: TRBJ2-1; D: TRBD2; DNA: TGTGCCAGCAGCTCCCTGGCGGGGGGCACGAAAGATGAGCAGTTCTTC; CDR3: CASSSLAGGTKDEQFF
size: once; V: TRBV5-1; J: TRBJ2-7; D: -; DNA: TGCGCCAGCAGCCTCACAGGGCGGGACAGTTACTACGAGCAGTACTTC; CDR3: CASSLTGRDSYYEQYF
size: once; V: TRBV7-8; J: TRBJ2-5; D: -; DNA: TGTGCCAGCAGCTTAGATGATCCAGGCCAAGAGACCCAGTACTTC; CDR3: CASSLDDPGQETQYF
size: -; V: TRBV5-1; J: TRBJ2-5; D: -; DNA: TGCGCCAGCAGCGTACAAACCCAAGAGACCCAGTACTTC; CDR3: CASSVQTQETQYF
size: -; V: TRBV5-1; J: TRBJ2-3; D: TRBD1; DNA: TGCGCCAGCAGCTGGTCAGGGGGCTTCACAGATACGCAGTATTTT; CDR3: CASSWSGGFTDTQYF
size: -; V: TRBV30; J: TRBJ2-2; D: -; DNA: TGTGCCTGGAGTGTCACGGACTACACCGGGGAGCTGTTTTTT; CDR3: CAWSVTDYTGELFF
size: -; V: TRBV2; J: TRBJ2-2; D: TRBD1; DNA: TGTGCCAGCAACTCACAGGGGTCCCAGGCTGCCGGGGAGCTGTTTTTT; CDR3: CASNSQGSQAAGELFF
size: -; V: TRBV2; J: TRBJ1-2; D: TRBD1; DNA: TGTGCCAGCATCGCCGGGACAGGGGAGGACTATGGCTACACCTTC; CDR3: CASIAGTGEDYGYTF
size: -; V: TRBV5-8; J: TRBJ2-1; D: TRBD1; DNA: TGTGCCAGTAACCTACAGGGGGCCTTCAATGAGCAGTTCTTC; CDR3: CASNLQGAFNEQFF
size: -; V: TRBV19; J: TRBJ2-7; D: -; DNA: TGTGCCAGTAGTATTCTAGGACAGCCACAGTACTTC; CDR3: CASSILGQPQYF
size: -; V: TRBV28; J: TRBJ2-7; D: -; DNA: TGTGCCAGCAGTTTCGCAGCCTACGAGCAGTACTTC; CDR3: CASSFAAYEQYF
size: -; V: TRBV5-4; J: TRBJ2-7; D: -; DNA: TGTGCCAGCAGCTTGGAGGGGATCTCCTCCTACGAGCAGTACTTC; CDR3: CASSLEGISSYEQYF
size: -; V: TRBV5-1; J: TRBJ1-2; D: TRBD1; DNA: TGCGCCAGCAGCCCAGGACAGGAGGGTTCTGGCTACACCTTC; CDR3: CASSPGQEGSGYTF
size: -; V: TRBV7-3; J: TRBJ2-1; D: TRBD2; DNA: TGTGCCAGCAGCCCAAACCCGGGACTAGCGGGAGGGCCGGGGTCCTACAATGAGCAGTTCTTC; CDR3: CASSPNPGLAGGPGSYNEQFF
size: -; V: TRBV4-2; J: TRBJ1-6; D: TRBD1; DNA: TGTGCCAGCAGCCCTCCAGGAATTGGGACAGTTTCACTCCTCCACTTT; CDR3: CASSPPGIGTVSLLHF
size: -; V: TRBV27; J: TRBJ2-7; D: TRBD2; DNA: TGTGCCAGCAGTCCCCGGGGGGGGCGGGAGCAGTACTTC; CDR3: CASSPRGGREQYF
size: -; V: TRBV29-1; J: TRBJ2-3; D: TRBD1; DNA: TGCAGCTTCGACAGGGCCACAGATACGCAGTATTTT; CDR3: CSFDRATDTQYF
size: -; V: TRBV28; J: TRBJ1-2; D: TRBD1; DNA: TGTGCCAGCAGTCTGGGACAGGGGACTTACCAATTCTATGGCTACACCTTC; CDR3: CASSLGQGTYQFYGYTF
size: -; V: TRBV27; J: TRBJ1-6; D: -; DNA: TGTGCCAGCAGTTTATCGGAGGGGCCCTCCTATAATTCACCCCTCCACTTT; CDR3: CASSLSEGPSYNSPLHF
size: -; V: TRBV5-1; J: TRBJ1-5; D: -; DNA: TGCGCCAGCAGCTTGGCCACAGGGATGGGTGAGCCCCAGCATTTT; CDR3: CASSLATGMGEPQHF
size: -; V: TRBV5-4; J: TRBJ2-7; D: TRBD1; DNA: TGTGCCAGCAGCGTGGGACAGGCCTACGAGCAGTACTTC; CDR3: CASSVGQAYEQYF
size: -; V: TRBV11-2; J: TRBJ2-2; D: TRBD2; DNA: TGTGCCAGCAGCTTAACTAGCGCCGGCACCGGGGAGCTGTTTTTT; CDR3: CASSLTSAGTGELFF
size: -; V: TRBV7-9; J: TRBJ2-1; D: -; DNA: TGTGCCAGCAGTAAATGGGGCAGGGAGCAGTTCTTC; CDR3: CASSKWGREQFF
size: -; V: TRBV28; J: TRBJ1-2; D: -; DNA: TGTGCCAGCAGTTTATCAGGCCCGGGGGGCTACACCTTC; CDR3: CASSLSGPGGYTF
size: -; V: TRBV27; J: TRBJ1-4; D: -; DNA: TGTGCCAGCAGTCAGGACTACCCCAATGAAAAACTGTTTTTT; CDR3: CASSQDYPNEKLFF
size: -; V: TRBV28; J: TRBJ1-1; D: TRBD1; DNA: TGTGCCACGGGACAGTTAAAGACTGAAGCTTTCTTT; CDR3: CATGQLKTEAFF
size: once; V: TRBV7-8; J: TRBJ1-1; D: TRBD1; DNA: TGTGCCAGCATCGGGACAGCGACAGGTGCAGCTTTCTTT; CDR3: CASIGTATGAAFF
size: -; V: TRBV5-1; J: TRBJ2-2; D: TRBD1; DNA: TGCGCCAGCAGCCCGGGGACAGGGCTCGACACCGGGGAGCTGTTTTTT; CDR3: CASSPGTGLDTGELFF
size: -; V: TRBV29-1; J: TRBJ2-3; D: TRBD1; DNA: TGCAGCGTTGAAGATTTGCACAGGGGAACAGATACGCAGTATTTT; CDR3: CSVEDLHRGTDTQYF
size: -; V: TRBV7-8; J: TRBJ1-2; D: -; DNA: TGTGCCAGCAGCCCCAGACAGGCGGTCTATGGCTACACCTTC; CDR3: CASSPRQAVYGYTF
size: once; V: TRBV2; J: TRBJ2-7; D: TRBD1; DNA: TGTGCCAGCAGTTTAGGACAGGGGGCCAACGAGCAGTACTTC; CDR3: CASSLGQGANEQYF
size: -; V: TRBV13; J: TRBJ2-6; D: TRBD1; DNA: TGTGCCAGCAGGAAATCCTCAGCGACAGGGTGGGGGGCCAACGTCCTGACTTTC; CDR3: CASRKSSATGWGANVLTF
size: -; V: TRBV5-4; J: TRBJ2-1; D: -; DNA: TGTGCCAGCAGCTTGCAGGCCAACAATGAGCAGTTCTTC; CDR3: CASSLQANNEQFF
size: few; V: TRBV9; J: TRBJ2-1; D: TRBD2; DNA: TGTGCCAGCAGCGTAGCTTTAGCGGGGCACAATGAGCAGTTCTTC; CDR3: CASSVALAGHNEQFF
size: -; V: TRBV25-1; J: TRBJ2-1; D: TRBD2; DNA: TGTGCCAGCGGTAAGGGACTAGCGTACAATGAGCAGTTCTTC; CDR3: CASGKGLAYNEQFF
size: -; V: TRBV5-5; J: TRBJ1-2; D: -; DNA: TGTGCCAGCAGCTTGGACTTTGGCAGGACAGTATCGTATGGCTACACCTTC; CDR3: CASSLDFGRTVSYGYTF
size: few; V: TRBV2; J: TRBJ1-5; D: -; DNA: TGTGCCAGCAGTGAGCCCAGGCCCAATCAGCCCCAGCATTTT; CDR3: CASSEPRPNQPQHF
size: once; V: TRBV4-3; J: TRBJ2-7; D: TRBD1; DNA: TGCGCCAGCAGCCTTGGGACAGGGCCATACGAGCAGTACTTC; CDR3: CASSLGTGPYEQYF
size: -; V: TRBV7-2; J: TRBJ2-2; D: -; DNA: TGTGCCAGCAGCCCCGGACTCGCCGGGGAGCTGTTTTTT; CDR3: CASSPGLAGELFF
size: -; V: TRBV9; J: TRBJ2-2; D: TRBD1; DNA: TGTGCCAGCAGCGACGACAGGGGGCGCAACACCGGGGAGCTGTTTTTT; CDR3: CASSDDRGRNTGELFF
size: few; V: TRBV5-1; J: TRBJ1-2; D: -; DNA: TGCGCCAGCAGCTTGGCGTCGGCCCTGGAGGGCTACACCTTC; CDR3: CASSLASALEGYTF